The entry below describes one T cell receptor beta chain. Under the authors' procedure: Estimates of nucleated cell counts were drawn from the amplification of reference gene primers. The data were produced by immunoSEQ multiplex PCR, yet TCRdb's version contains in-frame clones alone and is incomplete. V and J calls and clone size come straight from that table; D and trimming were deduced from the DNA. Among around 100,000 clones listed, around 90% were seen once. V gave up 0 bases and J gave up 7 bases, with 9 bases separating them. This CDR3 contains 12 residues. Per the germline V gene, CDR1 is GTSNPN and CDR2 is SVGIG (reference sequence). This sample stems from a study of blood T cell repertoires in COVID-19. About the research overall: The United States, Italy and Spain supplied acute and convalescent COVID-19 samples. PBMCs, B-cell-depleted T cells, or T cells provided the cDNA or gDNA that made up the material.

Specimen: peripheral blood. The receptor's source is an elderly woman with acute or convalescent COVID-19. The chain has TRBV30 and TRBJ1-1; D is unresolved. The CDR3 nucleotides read TGTGCCTGGAGTGTACTTCACGGTGAAGCTTTCTTT. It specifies CAWSVLHGEAFF.